This passage covers 15 T cell receptor beta chains from one sample sequenced in a study of cytomegalovirus exposure and HLA in healthy donors. Primers: 60 Vbeta forward and 13 Jbeta reverse. Generated by immunoSEQ multiplex PCR, the TCRdb table keeps only in-frame clones and is missing some. The sample contains approximately 190,000 clones, about three quarters of which appear only once. Material: PBMCs. The receptors were gathered from a woman younger than 45 in good health and CMV-seropositive.

V is TRBV21-1 and J is TRBJ1-5. TRBV21-1 is tagged as a pseudogene. CDR3 length: 18 residues. The CDR3 DNA sequence: TGTGCCAGCAGCAAAGGACCGGGAGGGGGCGTTTATTATCAGCCCCAGCATTTT. It is translated as CASSKGPGGGVYYQPQHF.

V gene TRBV5-6 combines with J gene TRBJ2-7; 10 nucleotides line up with TRBD1. V lost 0 bases, J lost 5 bases, and 8 bases stayed unmatched. Germline assignment: CDR1 SGHDT and CDR2 YYEEEE. This CDR3 has 16 amino acids. The CDR3 bases are TGTGCCAGCAGCTTGGGGAATGACAGGGGGCCCCACGAGCAGTACTTC. It yields the protein CASSLGNDRGPHEQYF.

This clone was recorded once. The gene calls are TRBV30 and TRBJ2-5; D is uncertain. Per germline, CDR1 GTSNPN and CDR2 SVGIG (reference sequence). With 2 bases removed from V and 4 bases from J, the gap between germline ends came to 11 bases. The CDR3 contains 13 residues. CDR3 sequence reads: CAWSRNLRETQYF. The CDR3 nucleotides are TGTGCCTGGAGTCGAAACCTACGAGAGACCCAGTACTTC.

The chain recombines TRBV25-1 with TRBJ2-1; weak D call: TRBD2 (6 bases). Germline V CDR1 and CDR2: MGHDK, SYGVNS. The CDR3 has 13 amino acids. Trimming removed 1 base from V and 10 bases from J, with 11 bases in between. Written as DNA, the CDR3 is TGTGCCAGCAGTGAATTTCTAGCGCACGAGCAGTTCTTC. Amino acids: CASSEFLAHEQFF.

This chain connects TRBV6-1 to TRBJ1-2; D is unresolved. Germline loops: CDR1 MNHNS, CDR2 SASEGT. There are 13 residues in the CDR3. V lost 3 bases and J lost 8, with 13 bases in between. In nucleotides, the CDR3 is TGTGCCAGCAGTGACTGGTTTTCGGGGGGCTACACCTTC. This sequence encodes CASSDWFSGGYTF.

V usage is TRBV15 and J usage is TRBJ2-1, with a weak D call TRBD2 (6 bases). The germline gives CDR1 LNHNV, CDR2 YYDKDF (reference sequence). The CDR3 runs 16 residues. Trimming pared 7 bases from V and 6 bases from J, leaving 22 bases between. The CDR3 DNA sequence: TGTGCCACCACGCAGGTTCCCCTTAGCGGACGCAATGAGCAGTTCTTC. It yields the protein CATTQVPLSGRNEQFF.

This clone has only one observation. The genes are TRBV27 and TRBJ2-6; 7 nucleotides align to TRBD1. J lost 0 bases, V lost 4 bases, and 3 bases had no gene match. The CDR3 has 16 amino acids. CDR1 MNHEY and CDR2 SMNVEV come from the germline V gene (reference sequence). The CDR3 loop reads CASSYRGASGANVLTF. CDR3 bases: TGTGCCAGCAGTTACAGGGGAGCCTCTGGGGCCAACGTCCTGACTTTC.

The gene calls are TRBV25-1 and TRBJ2-7; 10 bases fit TRBD1. The germline V gene encodes CDR1 MGHDK and CDR2 SYGVNS. The CDR3 contains 15 residues. V lost 4 bases and J lost 2; bases outside the gene matches: 5. CDR3 sequence: CASSATGTGAYEQYF. In DNA form, the CDR3 reads TGTGCCAGCAGTGCCACCGGGACAGGGGCCTACGAGCAGTACTTC.

J is TRBJ1-5 and V is TRBV10-3; D is undetermined. With 3 bases removed from V and 0 bases from J, the gap between germline ends came to 12 bases. The V gene's germline CDR1 is ENHRY and CDR2 SYGVKD. The CDR3 consists of 16 residues. The CDR3 nucleotides are TGTGCCATCAGTGAATCTGGGGAGTATAGCAATCAGCCCCAGCATTTT. This encodes CAISESGEYSNQPQHF.

The chain uses TRBV28 and TRBJ1-1; the D gene is possibly TRBD1 (5 bases). V gave up 4 bases and J gave up 5 bases, with 14 bases separating them. The germline V gene encodes CDR1 MDHEN and CDR2 SYDVKM. This CDR3 spans 14 amino acids. The CDR3 loop is CASSYGAVLTEAFF. DNA for the CDR3: TGTGCCAGCAGTTATGGGGCAGTTTTAACTGAAGCTTTCTTT.

V is TRBV10-3 and J is TRBJ2-2; 7 bases match TRBD2. Germline V CDR1 and CDR2: ENHRY, SYGVKD. This CDR3 has 15 residues. The ends lost 3 bases at V and 1 base at J; junction bases unmatched: 2. CDR3 amino acids: CAISEGTKNTGELFF. The CDR3 DNA reads as TGTGCCATCAGTGAAGGGACTAAGAACACCGGGGAGCTGTTTTTT.

The chain carries TRBV19 and TRBJ1-2; D might be TRBD1 (6 bases). Trimming took off 3 bases at V and 7 bases at J, with 18 bases between the two ends. From germline, CDR1 is LNHDA and CDR2 SQIVND (reference sequence). This CDR3 region has 15 residues. The CDR3 here is CASSISAGGAGGYTF. The CDR3 DNA sequence: TGTGCCAGTAGTATCTCCGCGGGGGGCGCCGGTGGCTACACCTTC.

The chain uses TRBV19 and TRBJ2-7, with D possibly being TRBD2 (6 bases). CDR3 length: 13 amino acids. The ends were cut back, 1 base at V and 6 bases at J, with 10 bases in the middle. Germline values: CDR1 LNHDA, CDR2 SQIVND (reference sequence). The CDR3 coding sequence is TGTGCCAGTAGTATAGCGGGGGTCGTCGAGCAGTACTTC. Translating gives CASSIAGVVEQYF.

The rearrangement joins TRBV5-4 to TRBJ2-7; TRBD2 matches 10 bases. The ends lost 4 bases at V and 7 bases at J; junction bases unmatched: 11. Germline CDR1 reads SGHNT; CDR2 reads YYREEE (reference sequence). This CDR3 is 15 amino acids long. The CDR3 region is CASSASGGAGEEQYF. CDR3 sequence (DNA): TGTGCCAGCAGCGCAAGCGGGGGGGCCGGGGAAGAGCAGTACTTC.

The chain couples TRBV2 to TRBJ1-3; the D gene is possibly TRBD1 (5 bases). The V end lost 8 bases, the J end lost 7 bases, and 15 bases lay between the germline ends. In germline, CDR1 is SNHLY, CDR2 FYNNEI. This CDR3 has 13 amino acids. This CDR3 is CASGGRVKNTIYF. The DNA of the CDR3 is TGTGCCAGCGGCGGCAGGGTAAAGAACACCATATATTTT.